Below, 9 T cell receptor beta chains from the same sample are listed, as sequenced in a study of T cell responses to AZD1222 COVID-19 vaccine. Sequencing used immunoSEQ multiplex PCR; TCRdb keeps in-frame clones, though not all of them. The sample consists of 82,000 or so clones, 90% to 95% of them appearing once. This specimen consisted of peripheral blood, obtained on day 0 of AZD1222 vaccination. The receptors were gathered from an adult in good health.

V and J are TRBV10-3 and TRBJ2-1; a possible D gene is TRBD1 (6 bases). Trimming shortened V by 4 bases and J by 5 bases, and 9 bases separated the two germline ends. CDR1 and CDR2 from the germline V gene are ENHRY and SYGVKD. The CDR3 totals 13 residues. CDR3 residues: CAISARTDNEQFF. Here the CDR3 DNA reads TGTGCCATCAGTGCCAGGACAGACAATGAGCAGTTCTTC.

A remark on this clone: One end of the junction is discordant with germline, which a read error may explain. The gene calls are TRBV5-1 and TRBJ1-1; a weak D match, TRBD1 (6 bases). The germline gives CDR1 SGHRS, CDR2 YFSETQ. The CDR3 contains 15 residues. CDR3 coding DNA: TGCGCCAGCAGATTGGCCGGGACACTGAACACTGAAGCTTTCTTT. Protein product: CASRLAGTLNTEAFF.

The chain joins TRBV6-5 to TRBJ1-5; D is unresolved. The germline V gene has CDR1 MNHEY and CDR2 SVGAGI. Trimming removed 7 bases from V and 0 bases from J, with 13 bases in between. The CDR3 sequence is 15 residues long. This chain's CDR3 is CASKDFDGSNQPQHF. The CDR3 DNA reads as TGTGCCAGCAAAGACTTTGACGGTAGCAATCAGCCCCAGCATTTT.

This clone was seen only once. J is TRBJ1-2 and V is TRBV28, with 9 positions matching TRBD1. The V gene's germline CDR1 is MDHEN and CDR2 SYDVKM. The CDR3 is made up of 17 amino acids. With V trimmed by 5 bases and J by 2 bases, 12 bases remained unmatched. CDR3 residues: CASSLNRRTGDNYGYTF. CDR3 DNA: TGTGCCAGCAGTCTAAACCGCCGGACAGGGGACAACTATGGCTACACCTTC.

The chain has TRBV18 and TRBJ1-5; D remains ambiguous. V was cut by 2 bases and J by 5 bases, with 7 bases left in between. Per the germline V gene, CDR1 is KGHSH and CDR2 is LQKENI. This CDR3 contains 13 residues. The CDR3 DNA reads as TGTGCCAGCTCACCAGGGGTCGATCAGCCCCAGCATTTT. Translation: CASSPGVDQPQHF.

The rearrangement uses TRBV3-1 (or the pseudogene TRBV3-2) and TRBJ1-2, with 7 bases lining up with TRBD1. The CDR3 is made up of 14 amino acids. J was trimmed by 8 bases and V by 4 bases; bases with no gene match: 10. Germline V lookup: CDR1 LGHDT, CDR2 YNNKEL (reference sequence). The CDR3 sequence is CASSRARQGGGYTF. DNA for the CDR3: TGTGCCAGCAGCCGAGCGAGACAGGGAGGCGGCTACACCTTC.

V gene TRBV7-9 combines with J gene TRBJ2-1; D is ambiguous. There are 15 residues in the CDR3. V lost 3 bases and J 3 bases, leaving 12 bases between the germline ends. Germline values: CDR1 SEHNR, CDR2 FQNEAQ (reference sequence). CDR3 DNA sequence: TGTGCCAGCAGCTTTATGTCAAGTAGCTACAATGAGCAGTTCTTC. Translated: CASSFMSSSYNEQFF.

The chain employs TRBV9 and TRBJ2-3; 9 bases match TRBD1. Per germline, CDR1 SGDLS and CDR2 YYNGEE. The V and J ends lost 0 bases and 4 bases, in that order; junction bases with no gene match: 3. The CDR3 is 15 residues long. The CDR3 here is CASSVGGQGSDTQYF. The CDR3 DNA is TGTGCCAGCAGCGTAGGGGGACAGGGATCAGATACGCAGTATTTT.

The CDR3 here is CASSRTGEGNTEAFF. In DNA form, the CDR3 reads TGCGCCAGCAGCCGAACAGGGGAGGGGAACACTGAAGCTTTCTTT. V and J are TRBV4-1 and TRBJ1-1, with 7 bases that match TRBD1. J lost 1 base, V lost 4 bases, and 6 bases had no gene match. Germline CDR1 reads MGHRA; CDR2 reads YSYEKL. CDR3 length: 15 amino acids.